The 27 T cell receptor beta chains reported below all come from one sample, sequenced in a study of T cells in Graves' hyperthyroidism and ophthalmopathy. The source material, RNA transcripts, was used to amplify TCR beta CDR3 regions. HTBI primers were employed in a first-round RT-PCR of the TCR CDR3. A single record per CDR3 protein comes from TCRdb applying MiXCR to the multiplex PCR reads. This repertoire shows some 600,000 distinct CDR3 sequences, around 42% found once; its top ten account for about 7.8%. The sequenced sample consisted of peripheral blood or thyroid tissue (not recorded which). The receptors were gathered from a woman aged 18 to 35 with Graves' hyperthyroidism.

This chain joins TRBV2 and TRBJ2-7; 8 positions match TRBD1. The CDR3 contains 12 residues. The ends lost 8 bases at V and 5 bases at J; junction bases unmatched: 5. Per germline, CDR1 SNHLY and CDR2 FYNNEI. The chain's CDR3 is CASGTGGHEQYF. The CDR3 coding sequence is TGTGCCAGCGGGACAGGCGGTCACGAGCAGTACTTC. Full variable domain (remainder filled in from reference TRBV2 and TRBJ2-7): EPEVTQTPSHQVTQMGQEVILRCVPISNHLYFYWYRQILGQKVEFLVSFYNNEISEKSEIFDDQFSVERPDGSNFTLKIRSTKLEDSAMYFCASGTGGHEQYFGPGTRLTVT.

CDR3 nucleotides: TGTGCCAGCAGTGCTAAGGTTCCTGGGGCCAACGTCCTGACTTTC. It is translated as CASSAKVPGANVLTF. The chain employs TRBV25-1 and TRBJ2-6; D is undetermined. The CDR3 is made up of 15 amino acids. Germline values: CDR1 MGHDK, CDR2 SYGVNS. Trimming left V 4 bases short and J 2 bases short, with 9 bases between. Together with reference TRBV25-1 and TRBJ2-6, the CDR3 gives the full variable domain: EADIYQTPRYLVIGTGKKITLECSQTMGHDKMYWYQQDPGMELHLIHYSYGVNSTEKGDLSSESTVSRIRTEHFPLTLESARPSHTSQYLCASSAKVPGANVLTFGAGSRLTVL.

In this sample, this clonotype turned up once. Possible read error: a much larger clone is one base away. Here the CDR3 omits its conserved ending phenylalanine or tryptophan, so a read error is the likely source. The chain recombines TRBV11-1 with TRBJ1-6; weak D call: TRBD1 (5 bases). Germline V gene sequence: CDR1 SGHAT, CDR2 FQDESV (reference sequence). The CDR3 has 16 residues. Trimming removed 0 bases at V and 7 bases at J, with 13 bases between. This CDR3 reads CASSLAPGLDNSPLHL. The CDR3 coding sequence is TGTGCCAGCAGCTTAGCCCCGGGGCTCGACAATTCACCCCTCCACCTT.

The CDR3 region is CSARDYGPIEPQHF. The CDR3 nucleotides read TGCAGTGCTAGAGATTACGGTCCCATTGAGCCCCAGCATTTT. The chain is built from TRBV20-1 and TRBJ1-5; D not certain. Trimming removed 0 bases at V and 8 bases at J, with 14 bases between. Germline V gene sequence: CDR1 DFQATT, CDR2 SNEGSKA (reference sequence). The CDR3 contains 14 residues.

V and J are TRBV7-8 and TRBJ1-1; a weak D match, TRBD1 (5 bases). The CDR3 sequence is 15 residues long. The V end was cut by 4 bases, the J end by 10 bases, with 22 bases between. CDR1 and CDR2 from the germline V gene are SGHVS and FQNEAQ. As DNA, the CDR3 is TGTGCCAGCAGCTCCGTTGGGGAACGGCGGAGGGGAGCTTTCTTT. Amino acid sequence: CASSSVGERRRGAFF.

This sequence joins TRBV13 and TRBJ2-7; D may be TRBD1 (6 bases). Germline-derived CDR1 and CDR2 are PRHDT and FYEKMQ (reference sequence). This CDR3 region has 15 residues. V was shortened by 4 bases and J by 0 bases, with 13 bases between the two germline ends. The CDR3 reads CASSSVRDNSYEQYF. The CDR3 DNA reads TGTGCCAGCAGCTCCGTCAGGGACAACTCCTACGAGCAGTACTTC.

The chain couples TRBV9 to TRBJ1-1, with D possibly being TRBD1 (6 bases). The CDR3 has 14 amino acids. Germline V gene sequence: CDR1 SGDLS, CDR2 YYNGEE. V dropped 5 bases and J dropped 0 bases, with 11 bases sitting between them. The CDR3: CASRTGYMNTEAFF. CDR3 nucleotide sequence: TGTGCCAGCAGAACAGGGTACATGAACACTGAAGCTTTCTTT.

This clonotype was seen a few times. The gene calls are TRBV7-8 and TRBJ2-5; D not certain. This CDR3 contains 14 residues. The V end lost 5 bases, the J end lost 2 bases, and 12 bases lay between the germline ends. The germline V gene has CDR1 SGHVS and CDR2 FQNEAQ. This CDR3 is CASSQTLTQETQYF. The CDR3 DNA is TGTGCCAGCAGCCAAACACTGACACAAGAGACCCAGTACTTC.

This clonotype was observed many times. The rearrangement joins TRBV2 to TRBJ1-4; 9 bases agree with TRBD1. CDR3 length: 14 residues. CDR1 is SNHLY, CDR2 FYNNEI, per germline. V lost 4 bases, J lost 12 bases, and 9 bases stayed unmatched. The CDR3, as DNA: TGTGCCAGCAGTGTAGGACAGGGGACCGGGCAACTGTTTTTT. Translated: CASSVGQGTGQLFF.

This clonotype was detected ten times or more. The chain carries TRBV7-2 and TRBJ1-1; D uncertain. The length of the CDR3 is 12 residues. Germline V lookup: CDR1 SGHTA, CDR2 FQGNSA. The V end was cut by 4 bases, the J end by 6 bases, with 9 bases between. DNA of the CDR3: TGTGCCAGCAGCTCGTACACCTCTGAAGCTTTCTTT. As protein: CASSSYTSEAFF. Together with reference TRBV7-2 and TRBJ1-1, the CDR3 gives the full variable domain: GAGVSQSPSNKVTEKGKDVELRCDPISGHTALYWYRQSLGQGLEFLIYFQGNSAPDKSGLPSDRFSAERTGGSVSTLTIQRTQQEDSAVYLCASSSYTSEAFFGQGTRLTVV.

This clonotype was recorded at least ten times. CDR3: CASSSRPIMNTEAFF. The CDR3 bases are TGTGCCAGCAGCTCTAGGCCAATCATGAACACTGAAGCTTTCTTT. The chain couples TRBV7-9 to TRBJ1-1; no clear D gene. Trimming stripped 4 bases from V and 0 bases from J, with 12 bases between. CDR1 and CDR2 from the germline V gene are SEHNR and FQNEAQ (reference sequence). The CDR3 has 15 residues.

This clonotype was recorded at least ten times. The CDR3 here is CSAGTPNTGELFF. CDR3 sequence (DNA): TGCAGCGCCGGGACACCAAACACCGGGGAGCTGTTTTTT. The chain combines TRBV29-1 with TRBJ2-2, with D perhaps TRBD1 (6 bases). V lost 7 bases and J 2 bases, leaving 11 bases between the germline ends. Per the germline V gene, CDR1 is SQVTM and CDR2 is ANQGSEA. This CDR3 is 13 amino acids long.

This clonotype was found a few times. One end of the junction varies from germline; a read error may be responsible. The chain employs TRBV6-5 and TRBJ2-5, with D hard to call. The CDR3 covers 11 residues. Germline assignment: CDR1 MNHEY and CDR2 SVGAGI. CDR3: CASSYSYFWNF. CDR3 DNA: TGTGCCAGCAGTTACTCGTATTTCTGGAACTTC.

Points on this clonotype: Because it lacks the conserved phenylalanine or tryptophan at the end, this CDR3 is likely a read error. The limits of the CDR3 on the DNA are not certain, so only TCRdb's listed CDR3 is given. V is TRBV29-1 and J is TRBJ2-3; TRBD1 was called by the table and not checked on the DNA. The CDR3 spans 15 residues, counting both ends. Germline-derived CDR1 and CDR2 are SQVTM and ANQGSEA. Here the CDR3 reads CSVEDGQGDHRYAVV.

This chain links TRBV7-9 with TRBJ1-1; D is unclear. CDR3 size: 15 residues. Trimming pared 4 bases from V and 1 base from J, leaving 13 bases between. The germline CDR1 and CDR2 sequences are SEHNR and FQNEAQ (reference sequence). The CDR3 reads CASSYSGPGNTEAFF. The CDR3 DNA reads TGTGCCAGCAGCTATTCAGGACCTGGGAACACTGAAGCTTTCTTT.

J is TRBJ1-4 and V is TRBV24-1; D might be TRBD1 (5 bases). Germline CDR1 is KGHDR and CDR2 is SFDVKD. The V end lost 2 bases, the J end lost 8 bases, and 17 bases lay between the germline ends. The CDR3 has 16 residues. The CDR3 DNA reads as TGTGCCACCAGTGATTCAGCCGGGACCCGGGGCGAAAAACTGTTTTTT. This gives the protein CATSDSAGTRGEKLFF.

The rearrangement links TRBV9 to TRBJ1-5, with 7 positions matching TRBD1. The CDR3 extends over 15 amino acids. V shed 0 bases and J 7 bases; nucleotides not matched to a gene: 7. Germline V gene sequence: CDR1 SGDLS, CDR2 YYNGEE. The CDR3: CASSVVSGGSQPQHF. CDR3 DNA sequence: TGTGCCAGCAGCGTAGTGTCAGGGGGTTCCCAGCCCCAGCATTTT.

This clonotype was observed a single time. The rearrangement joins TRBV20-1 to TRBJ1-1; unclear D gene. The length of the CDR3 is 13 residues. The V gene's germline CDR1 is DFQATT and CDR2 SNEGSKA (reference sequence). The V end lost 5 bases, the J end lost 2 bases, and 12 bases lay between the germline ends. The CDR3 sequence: CSAPGRVNTEAFF. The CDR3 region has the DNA TGCAGTGCTCCCGGACGGGTCAACACTGAAGCTTTCTTT.

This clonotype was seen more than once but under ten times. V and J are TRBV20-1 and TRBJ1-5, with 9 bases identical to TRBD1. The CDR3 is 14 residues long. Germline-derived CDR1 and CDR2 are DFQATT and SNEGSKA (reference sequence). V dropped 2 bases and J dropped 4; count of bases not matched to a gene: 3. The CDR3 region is CSARTDRGNQPQHF. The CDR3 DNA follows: TGCAGTGCTAGAACCGACAGGGGGAATCAGCCCCAGCATTTT.

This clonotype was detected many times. CDR3 in amino acids: CASSDLRDEGSPLHF. In nucleotides, the CDR3 is TGTGCCAGCAGCGACCTCCGGGACGAAGGTTCACCCCTCCACTTT. The V and J genes are TRBV7-9 and TRBJ1-6; TRBD1 might be the D (5 bases). V shed 5 bases and J shed 9 bases, with 17 bases lying between them. Germline CDR1 is SEHNR and CDR2 is FQNEAQ (reference sequence). This CDR3 is 15 amino acids long.

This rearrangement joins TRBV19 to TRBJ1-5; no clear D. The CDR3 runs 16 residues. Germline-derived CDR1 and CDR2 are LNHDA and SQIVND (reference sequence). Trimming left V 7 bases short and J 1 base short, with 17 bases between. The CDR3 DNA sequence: TGTGCCAGTACCGAATTGGGTTGGCAAAGCAATCAGCCCCAGCATTTT. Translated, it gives CASTELGWQSNQPQHF.

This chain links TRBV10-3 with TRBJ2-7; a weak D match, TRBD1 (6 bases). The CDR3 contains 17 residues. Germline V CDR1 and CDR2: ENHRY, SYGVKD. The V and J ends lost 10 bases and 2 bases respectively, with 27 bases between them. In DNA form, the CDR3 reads TGTGCCAGTTCCCAGGGGTGGACCAAAAGGGTAACCTACGAGCAGTACTTC. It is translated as CASSQGWTKRVTYEQYF.

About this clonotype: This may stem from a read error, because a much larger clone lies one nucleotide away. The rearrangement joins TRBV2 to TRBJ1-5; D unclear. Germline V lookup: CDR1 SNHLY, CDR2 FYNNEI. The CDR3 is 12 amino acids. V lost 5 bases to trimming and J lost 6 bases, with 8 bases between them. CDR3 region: CASSRLGQPQHF. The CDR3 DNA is TGTGCCAGCAGTAGGCTGGGTCAGCCCCAGCATTTT.

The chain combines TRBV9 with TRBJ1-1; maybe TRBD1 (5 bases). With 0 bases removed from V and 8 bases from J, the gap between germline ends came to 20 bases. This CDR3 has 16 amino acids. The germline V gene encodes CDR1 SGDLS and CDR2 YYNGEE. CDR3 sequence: CASSVVLVSGRGEAFF. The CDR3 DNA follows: TGTGCCAGCAGCGTAGTCTTGGTCTCGGGGAGGGGCGAAGCTTTCTTT.

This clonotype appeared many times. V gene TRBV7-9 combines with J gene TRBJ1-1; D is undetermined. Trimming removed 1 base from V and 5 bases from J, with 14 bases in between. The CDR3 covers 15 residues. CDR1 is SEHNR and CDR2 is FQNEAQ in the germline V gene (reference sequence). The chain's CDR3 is CASSLGLAGLTEAFF. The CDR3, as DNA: TGTGCCAGCAGCTTAGGGTTGGCGGGGTTGACTGAAGCTTTCTTT.

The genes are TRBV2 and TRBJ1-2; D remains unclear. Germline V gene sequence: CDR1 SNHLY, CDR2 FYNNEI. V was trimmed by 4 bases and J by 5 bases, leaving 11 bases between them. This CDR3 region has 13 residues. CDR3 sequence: CASSVDPAYGYTF. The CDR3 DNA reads TGTGCCAGCAGTGTAGATCCGGCATATGGCTACACCTTC.

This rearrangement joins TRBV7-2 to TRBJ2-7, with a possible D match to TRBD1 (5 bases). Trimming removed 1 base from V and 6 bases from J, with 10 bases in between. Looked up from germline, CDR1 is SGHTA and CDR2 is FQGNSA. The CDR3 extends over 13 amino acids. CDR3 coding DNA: TGTGCCAGCAGCTTAGACAGGTCTGGCGAGCAGTACTTC. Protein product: CASSLDRSGEQYF.